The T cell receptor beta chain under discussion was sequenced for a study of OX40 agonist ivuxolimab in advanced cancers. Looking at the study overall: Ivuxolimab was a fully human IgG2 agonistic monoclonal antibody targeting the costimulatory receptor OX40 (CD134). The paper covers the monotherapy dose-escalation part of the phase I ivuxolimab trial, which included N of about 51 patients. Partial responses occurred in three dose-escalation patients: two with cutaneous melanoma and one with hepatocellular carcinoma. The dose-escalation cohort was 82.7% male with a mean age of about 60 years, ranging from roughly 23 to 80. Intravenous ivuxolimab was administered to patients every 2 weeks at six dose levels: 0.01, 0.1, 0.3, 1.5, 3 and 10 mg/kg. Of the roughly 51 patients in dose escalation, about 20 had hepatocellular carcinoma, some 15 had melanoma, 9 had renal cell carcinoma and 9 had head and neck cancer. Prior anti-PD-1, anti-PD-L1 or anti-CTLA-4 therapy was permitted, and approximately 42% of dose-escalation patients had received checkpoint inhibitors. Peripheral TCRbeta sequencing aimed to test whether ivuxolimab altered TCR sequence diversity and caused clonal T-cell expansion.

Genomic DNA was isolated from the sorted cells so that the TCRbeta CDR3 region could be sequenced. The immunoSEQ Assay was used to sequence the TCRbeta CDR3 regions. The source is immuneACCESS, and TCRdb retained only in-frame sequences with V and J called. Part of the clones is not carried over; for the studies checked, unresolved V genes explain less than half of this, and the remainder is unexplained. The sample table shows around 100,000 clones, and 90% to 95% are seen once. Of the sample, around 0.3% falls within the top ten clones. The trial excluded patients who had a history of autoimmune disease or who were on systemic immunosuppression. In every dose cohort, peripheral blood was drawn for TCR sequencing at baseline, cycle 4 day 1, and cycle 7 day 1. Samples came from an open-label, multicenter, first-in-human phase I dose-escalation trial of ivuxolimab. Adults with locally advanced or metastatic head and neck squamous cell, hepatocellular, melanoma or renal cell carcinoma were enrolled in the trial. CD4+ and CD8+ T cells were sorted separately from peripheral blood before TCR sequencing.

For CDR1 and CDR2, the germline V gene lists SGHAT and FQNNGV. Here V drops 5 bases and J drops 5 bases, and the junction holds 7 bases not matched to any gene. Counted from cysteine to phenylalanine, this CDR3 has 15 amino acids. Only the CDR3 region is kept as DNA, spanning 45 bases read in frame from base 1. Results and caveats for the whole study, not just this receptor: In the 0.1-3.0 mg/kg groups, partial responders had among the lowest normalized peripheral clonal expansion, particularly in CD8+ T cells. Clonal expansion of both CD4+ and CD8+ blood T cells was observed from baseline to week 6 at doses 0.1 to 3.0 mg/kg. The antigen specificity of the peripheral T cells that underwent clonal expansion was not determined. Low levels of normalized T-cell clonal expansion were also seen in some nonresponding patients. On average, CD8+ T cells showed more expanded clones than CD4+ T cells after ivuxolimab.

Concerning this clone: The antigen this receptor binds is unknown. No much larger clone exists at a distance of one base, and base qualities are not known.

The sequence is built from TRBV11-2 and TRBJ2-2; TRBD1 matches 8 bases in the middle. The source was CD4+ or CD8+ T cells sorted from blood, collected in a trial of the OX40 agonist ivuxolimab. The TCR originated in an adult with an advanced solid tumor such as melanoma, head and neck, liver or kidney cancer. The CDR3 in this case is CASSRTGIGTGELFF. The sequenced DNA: TGTGCCAGCAGCAGGACAGGGATAGGTACCGGGGAGCTGTTTTTT.